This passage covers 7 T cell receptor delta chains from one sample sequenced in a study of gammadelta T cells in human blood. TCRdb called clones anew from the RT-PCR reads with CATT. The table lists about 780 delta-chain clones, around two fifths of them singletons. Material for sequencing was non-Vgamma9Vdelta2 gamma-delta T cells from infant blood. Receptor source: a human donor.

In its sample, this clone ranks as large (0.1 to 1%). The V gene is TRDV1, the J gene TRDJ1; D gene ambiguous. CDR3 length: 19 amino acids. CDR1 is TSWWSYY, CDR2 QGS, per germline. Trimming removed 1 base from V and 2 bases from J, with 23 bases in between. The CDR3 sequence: CALGERWEVLTPGTDKLIF. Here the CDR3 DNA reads TGTGCTCTTGGGGAACGGTGGGAAGTCCTGACCCCGGGGACCGATAAACTCATCTTT.

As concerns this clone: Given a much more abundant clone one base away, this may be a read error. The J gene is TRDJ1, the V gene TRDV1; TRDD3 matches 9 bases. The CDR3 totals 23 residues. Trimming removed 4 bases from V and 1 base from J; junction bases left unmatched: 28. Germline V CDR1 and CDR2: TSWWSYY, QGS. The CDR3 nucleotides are TGTGCTCTTGGGGTCATCCTAGTATCACCTTACTGGGGGACCACGGGCCTCACCGATAAACTCATCTTT. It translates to CALGVILVSPYWGTTGLTDKLIF.

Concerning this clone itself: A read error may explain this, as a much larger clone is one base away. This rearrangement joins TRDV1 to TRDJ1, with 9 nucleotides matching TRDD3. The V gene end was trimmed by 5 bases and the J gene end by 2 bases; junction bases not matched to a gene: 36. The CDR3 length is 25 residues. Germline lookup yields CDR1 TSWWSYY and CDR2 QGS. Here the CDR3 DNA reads TGTGCTCTTGGGTTCGAACGTAGGTCCTACGGACCTCTGGGGGATCCCCTCCGTTGGACCGATAAACTCATCTTT. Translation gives CALGFERRSYGPLGDPLRWTDKLIF.

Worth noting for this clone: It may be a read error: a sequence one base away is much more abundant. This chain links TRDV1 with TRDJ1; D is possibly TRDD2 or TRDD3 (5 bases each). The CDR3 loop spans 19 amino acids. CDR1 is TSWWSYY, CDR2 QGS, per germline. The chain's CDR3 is CARGEPHLLPSGRTDKLIF. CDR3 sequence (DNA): TGTGCTCGTGGGGAGCCTCATCTCCTCCCTTCTGGGCGCACCGATAAACTCATCTTT.

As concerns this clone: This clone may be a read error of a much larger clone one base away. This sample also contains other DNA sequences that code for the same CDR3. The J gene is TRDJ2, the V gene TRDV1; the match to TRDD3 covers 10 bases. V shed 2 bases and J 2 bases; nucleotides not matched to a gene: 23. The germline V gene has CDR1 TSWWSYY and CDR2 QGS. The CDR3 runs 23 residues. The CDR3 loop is CALGENKGFHKGDTLALTAQLFF. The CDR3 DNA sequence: TGTGCTCTTGGGGAAAATAAAGGGTTCCATAAGGGGGATACGCTAGCATTGACAGCACAACTCTTCTTT.

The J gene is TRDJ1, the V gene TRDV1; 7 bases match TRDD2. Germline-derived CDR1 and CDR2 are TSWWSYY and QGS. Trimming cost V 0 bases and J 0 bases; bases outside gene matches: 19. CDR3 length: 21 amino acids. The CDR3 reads CALGELWFPTIEGRYTDKLIF. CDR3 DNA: TGTGCTCTTGGGGAACTATGGTTTCCTACGATAGAGGGTCGGTACACCGATAAACTCATCTTT.

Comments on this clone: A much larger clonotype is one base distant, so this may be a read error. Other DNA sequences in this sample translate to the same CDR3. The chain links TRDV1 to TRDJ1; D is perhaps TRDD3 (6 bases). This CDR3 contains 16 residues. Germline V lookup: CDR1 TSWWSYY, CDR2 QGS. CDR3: CALGEVSVLHTDKLIF. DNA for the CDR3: TGTGCTCTGGGGGAAGTTTCGGTCCTGCACACCGATAAACTCATCTTT.